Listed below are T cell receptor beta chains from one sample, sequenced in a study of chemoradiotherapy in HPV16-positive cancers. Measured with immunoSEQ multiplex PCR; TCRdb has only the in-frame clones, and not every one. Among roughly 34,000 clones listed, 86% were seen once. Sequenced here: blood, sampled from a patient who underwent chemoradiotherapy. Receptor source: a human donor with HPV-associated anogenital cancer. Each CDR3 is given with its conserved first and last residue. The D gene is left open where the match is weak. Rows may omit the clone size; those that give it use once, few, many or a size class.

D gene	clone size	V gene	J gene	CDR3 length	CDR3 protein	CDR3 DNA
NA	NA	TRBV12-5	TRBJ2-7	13	CASVRGSFNEQYF	TGTGCTAGTGTAAGGGGCTCGTTCAACGAGCAGTACTTC
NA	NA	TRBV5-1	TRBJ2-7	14	CASSLFPSSYEQYF	TGCGCCAGCAGCTTGTTTCCGTCATCCTACGAGCAGTACTTC
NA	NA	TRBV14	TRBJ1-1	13	CASSQVVAGKAFF	TGTGCCAGCAGCCAAGTGGTGGCAGGGAAGGCTTTCTTT
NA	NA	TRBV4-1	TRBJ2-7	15	CASSQDGGGSYEQYF	TGCGCCAGCAGCCAAGACGGGGGTGGGTCCTACGAGCAGTACTTC
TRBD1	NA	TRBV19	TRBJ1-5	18	CASSIRTGSSPSNQPQHF	TGTGCCAGTAGTATACGGACAGGGAGTTCCCCTAGCAATCAGCCCCAGCATTTT
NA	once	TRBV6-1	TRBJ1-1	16	CASSEPPGRMNTEAFF	TGTGCCAGCAGTGAACCCCCGGGACGGATGAACACTGAAGCTTTCTTT
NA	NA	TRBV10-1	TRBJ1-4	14	CASSDNRADEKLFF	TGCGCCAGCAGTGATAACAGGGCGGATGAAAAACTGTTTTTT
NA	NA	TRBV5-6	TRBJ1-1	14	CASSPGAANTEAFF	TGTGCCAGCAGCCCAGGGGCGGCCAACACTGAAGCTTTCTTT
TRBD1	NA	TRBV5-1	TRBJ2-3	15	CASSSRTGGFDTQYF	TGCGCCAGCAGCTCCCGGACAGGGGGCTTCGATACGCAGTATTTT
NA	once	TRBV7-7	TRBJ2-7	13	CASSEGLTYEQYF	TGTGCTAGCAGCGAGGGATTAACCTACGAGCAGTACTTC
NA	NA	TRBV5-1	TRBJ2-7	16	CASSVYPGEGEREQYF	TGCGCCAGCAGCGTCTACCCCGGGGAGGGGGAACGCGAGCAGTACTTC
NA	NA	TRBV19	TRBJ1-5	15	CASYERGQLNQPQHF	TGTGCCAGTTACGAGCGGGGGCAGTTGAATCAGCCCCAGCATTTT
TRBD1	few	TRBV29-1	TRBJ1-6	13	CSVAGDRDSPLHF	TGCAGCGTTGCTGGGGACAGGGATTCACCCCTCCACTTT
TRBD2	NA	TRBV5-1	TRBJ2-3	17	CASSSNIQRGSVNTQYF	TGCGCCAGCAGCTCCAACATCCAGCGGGGGTCCGTTAATACGCAGTATTTT
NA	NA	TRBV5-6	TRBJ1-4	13	CASSARGDEKLFF	TGTGCCAGCAGCGCCCGGGGGGATGAAAAACTGTTTTTT
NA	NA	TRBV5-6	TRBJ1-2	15	CASSSFWERDYGYTF	TGTGCCAGCAGCTCCTTCTGGGAAAGGGACTATGGCTACACCTTC
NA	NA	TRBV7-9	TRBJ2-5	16	CASSQPWGGFQETQYF	TGTGCCAGCAGCCAGCCCTGGGGCGGGTTTCAAGAGACCCAGTACTTC
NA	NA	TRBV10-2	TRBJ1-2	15	CASSEHSTENYGYTF	TGCGCCAGCAGCGAACACTCGACAGAAAACTATGGCTACACCTTC
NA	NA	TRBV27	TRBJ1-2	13	CASSFQGLNGYTF	TGTGCCAGCAGTTTCCAGGGATTAAATGGCTACACCTTC
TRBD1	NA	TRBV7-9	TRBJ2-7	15	CASSLPGQGAREQYF	TGTGCCAGCAGCCTTCCGGGACAGGGGGCCCGGGAGCAGTACTTC
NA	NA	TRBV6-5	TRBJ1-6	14	CASSYRQSNSPLHF	TGTGCCAGCAGTTACCGACAGAGTAATTCACCCCTCCACTTT
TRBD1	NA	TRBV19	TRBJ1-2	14	CASSPTGGMRGYTF	TGTGCCAGTAGCCCTACAGGGGGTATGAGGGGCTACACCTTC
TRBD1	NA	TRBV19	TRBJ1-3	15	CATRQGADSGNTIYF	TGTGCCACCAGACAGGGGGCTGACTCTGGAAACACCATATATTTT
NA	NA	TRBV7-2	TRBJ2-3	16	CASSLAAAVLPDTQYF	TGTGCCAGCAGCTTAGCGGCAGCGGTGCTCCCAGATACGCAGTATTTT
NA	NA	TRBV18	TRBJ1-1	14	CASSPSGGDTEAFF	TGTGCCAGCTCACCCTCGGGGGGAGACACTGAAGCTTTCTTT
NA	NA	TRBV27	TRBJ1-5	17	CASSPQSGLRSNQPQHF	TGTGCCAGCAGTCCTCAGTCGGGGTTAAGGAGCAATCAGCCCCAGCATTTT
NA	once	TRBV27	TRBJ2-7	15	CASSSQGGDAYEQYF	TGTGCCAGCAGTTCCCAAGGGGGGGATGCCTACGAGCAGTACTTC
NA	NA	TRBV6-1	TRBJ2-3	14	CASSSQGSTDTQYF	TGTGCCAGCAGCTCCCAGGGAAGCACAGATACGCAGTATTTT
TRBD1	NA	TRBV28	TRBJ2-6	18	CASRRRDRGGIGANVLTF	TGTGCCAGCAGACGGCGGGACAGGGGAGGAATAGGGGCCAACGTCCTGACTTTC
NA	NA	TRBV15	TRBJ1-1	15	CATSRFDSLNTEAFF	TGTGCCACCAGCAGATTTGACAGCTTGAACACTGAAGCTTTCTTT
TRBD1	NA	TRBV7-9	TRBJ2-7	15	CASSLSGTGAHEQYF	TGTGCCAGCAGCTTATCTGGGACAGGGGCCCACGAGCAGTACTTC